The next 5 T cell receptor beta chains were all read from a single sample in a study of blood T cell repertoires in COVID-19. The repertoire was sequenced with immunoSEQ multiplex PCR; TCRdb's copy has only in-frame clones and lacks some. Among approximately 100,000 clones listed, 82% were seen once. Sequenced input: peripheral blood. The receptors derive from a man aged 70-80 years with acute or convalescent COVID-19.

This clone was found once. CDR3: CASSPMLYVRGRNYGYTF. CDR3 DNA: TGTGCCAGCAGCCCCATGCTTTACGTTAGGGGCCGAAACTATGGCTACACCTTC. The chain is built from TRBV7-2 and TRBJ1-2; a weak D match, TRBD1 (5 bases). V lost 5 bases and J 2 bases, leaving 24 bases between the germline ends. From germline, CDR1 is SGHTA and CDR2 FQGNSA. The CDR3 contains 18 residues.

The sample holds a few counts of this clone. The chain links TRBV7-3 to TRBJ2-1; the match to TRBD2 covers 12 bases. The V segment lost 3 bases and the J segment 0 bases; nucleotides outside the gene matches: 12. This CDR3 spans 20 amino acids. Germline V gene data show CDR1 as SGHTA and CDR2 as FQGTGA. DNA for the CDR3: TGTGCCAGCAGCTTCAGACTAGCGGGGGCCAGACGAAGCTCCTACAATGAGCAGTTCTTC. Residues: CASSFRLAGARRSSYNEQFF. Drawing the rest from reference TRBV7-3 and TRBJ2-1, the complete variable domain is GAGVSQTPSNKVTEKGKYVELRCDPISGHTALYWYRQSLGQGPEFLIYFQGTGAADDSGLPNDRFFAVRPEGSVSTLKIQRTERGDSAVYLCASSFRLAGARRSSYNEQFFGPGTRLTVL.

The chain carries TRBV3-1 (or the pseudogene TRBV3-2) and TRBJ2-5, with 9 bases aligning to TRBD1. The germline gives CDR1 LGHDT, CDR2 YNNKEL (reference sequence). The CDR3 has 15 residues. V was clipped by 5 bases and J by 4 bases; unmatched bases: 8. The CDR3 DNA follows: TGTGCCAGCAGCTACCGAACAGGGGGCGGAGAGACCCAGTACTTC. Translation: CASSYRTGGGETQYF.

The chain has TRBV5-1 and TRBJ1-1; the D is unclear. The CDR3 totals 12 residues. Germline CDR1 SGHRS, CDR2 YFSETQ. V lost 3 bases, J lost 1 base, and 4 bases lay in between. CDR3 sequence reads: CASSSGNTEAFF. The CDR3 bases are TGCGCCAGCAGCTCAGGGAACACTGAAGCTTTCTTT. The full variable domain, with the rest looked up from reference TRBV5-1 and TRBJ1-1, is KAGVTQTPRYLIKTRGQQVTLSCSPISGHRSVSWYQQTPGQGLQFLFEYFSETQRNKGNFPGRFSGRQFSNSRSEMNVSTLELGDSALYLCASSSGNTEAFFGQGTRLTVV.

This clone was detected once. The gene calls are TRBV30 and TRBJ2-3, with D possibly TRBD2 on 5 matching bases. The V gene lost 0 bases and the J gene lost 6 bases, with 13 bases spanning the gap. CDR3 length: 14 residues. Germline V lookup: CDR1 GTSNPN, CDR2 SVGIG (reference sequence). In DNA, the CDR3 is TGTGCCTGGAGTGTCGGGGTTTTTTCGGATACGCAGTATTTT. It yields the protein CAWSVGVFSDTQYF.